This is a list of T cell receptor beta chains from one sample in a study of monozygotic twins with inflammatory bowel disease. TCRdb reworked the 5' RACE reads into one entry per CDR3 protein, no DNA. The sample data list 400,000 to 500,000 distinct CDR3 sequences. The sample consisted of blood. These TCRs come from a human donor with ulcerative colitis or Crohn's disease, or a healthy co-twin of an affected twin (not recorded which). The CDR3 runs from the conserved cysteine through the conserved F or W.

V gene: TRBV2; J gene: TRBJ1-5; CDR3 protein: CASRGGVSGNQPQHF
V gene: TRBV6-1; J gene: TRBJ2-3; CDR3 protein: CASRPTSGDTDTQYF
V gene: TRBV5-4; J gene: TRBJ2-2; CDR3 protein: CASSLAPWGELFF
V gene: TRBV7-8; J gene: TRBJ1-5; CDR3 protein: CASSLAGGQGTQPQHF
V gene: TRBV28; J gene: TRBJ2-7; CDR3 protein: CASRSTGTTYEQYF
V gene: TRBV7-9; J gene: TRBJ1-1; CDR3 protein: CASSSRLRNTEAFF
V gene: TRBV16; J gene: TRBJ2-1; CDR3 protein: CASSQSSTPQGEQFF
V gene: TRBV28; J gene: TRBJ2-7; CDR3 protein: CASRLAGGPSEQYF
V gene: TRBV4-1; J gene: TRBJ2-5; CDR3 protein: CASGHVDQETQYF
V gene: TRBV9; J gene: TRBJ2-2; CDR3 protein: CASSVGTSGSWGGSGELFF
V gene: TRBV6-1; J gene: TRBJ2-1; CDR3 protein: CASRTGGPPGGEQFF